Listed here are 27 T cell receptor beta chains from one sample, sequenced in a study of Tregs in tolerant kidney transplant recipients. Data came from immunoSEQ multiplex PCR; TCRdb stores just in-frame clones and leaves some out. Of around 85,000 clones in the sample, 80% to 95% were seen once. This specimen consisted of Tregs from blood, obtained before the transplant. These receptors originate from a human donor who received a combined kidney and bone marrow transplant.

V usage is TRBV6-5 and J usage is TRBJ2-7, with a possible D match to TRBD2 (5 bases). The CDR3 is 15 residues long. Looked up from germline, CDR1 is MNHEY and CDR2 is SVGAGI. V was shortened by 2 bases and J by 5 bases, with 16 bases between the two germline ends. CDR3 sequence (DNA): TGTGCCAGCAGTTACCAGAGACTAAGTCTGCACGAGCAGTACTTC. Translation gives CASSYQRLSLHEQYF.

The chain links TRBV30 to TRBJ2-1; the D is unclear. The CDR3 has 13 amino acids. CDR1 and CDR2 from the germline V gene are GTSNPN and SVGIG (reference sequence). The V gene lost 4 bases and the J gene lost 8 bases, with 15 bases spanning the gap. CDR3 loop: CAWTGPRRDEQFF. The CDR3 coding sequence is TGTGCCTGGACCGGGCCCAGAAGGGATGAGCAGTTCTTC.

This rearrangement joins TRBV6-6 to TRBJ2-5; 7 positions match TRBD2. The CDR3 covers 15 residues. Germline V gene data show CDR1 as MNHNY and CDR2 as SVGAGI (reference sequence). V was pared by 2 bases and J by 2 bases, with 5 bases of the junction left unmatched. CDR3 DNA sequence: TGTGCCAGCAGTTACGAAGGACTAGGACAAGAGACCCAGTACTTC. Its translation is CASSYEGLGQETQYF.

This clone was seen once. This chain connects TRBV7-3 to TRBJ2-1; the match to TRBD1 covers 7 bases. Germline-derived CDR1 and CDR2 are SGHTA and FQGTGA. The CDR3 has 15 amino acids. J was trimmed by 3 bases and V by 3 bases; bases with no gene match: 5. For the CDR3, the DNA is TGTGCCAGCAGCTTTGGGGGACAGCTCTACAATGAGCAGTTCTTC. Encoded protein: CASSFGGQLYNEQFF. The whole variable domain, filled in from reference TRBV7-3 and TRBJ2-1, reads GAGVSQTPSNKVTEKGKYVELRCDPISGHTALYWYRQSLGQGPEFLIYFQGTGAADDSGLPNDRFFAVRPEGSVSTLKIQRTERGDSAVYLCASSFGGQLYNEQFFGPGTRLTVL.

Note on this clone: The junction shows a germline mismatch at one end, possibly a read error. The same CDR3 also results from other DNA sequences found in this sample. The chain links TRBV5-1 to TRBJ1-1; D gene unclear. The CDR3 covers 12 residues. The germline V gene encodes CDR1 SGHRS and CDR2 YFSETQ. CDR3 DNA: TGCGCCAGCAGCTTGGAGAGGGCTGAAGCCTTCTTT. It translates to CASSLERAEAFF.

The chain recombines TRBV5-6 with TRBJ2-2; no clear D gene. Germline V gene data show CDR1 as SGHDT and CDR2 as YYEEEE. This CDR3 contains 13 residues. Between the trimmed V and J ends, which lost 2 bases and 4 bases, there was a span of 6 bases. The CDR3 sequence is CASSFRGTGELFF. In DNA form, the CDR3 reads TGTGCCAGCAGCTTTAGAGGCACCGGGGAGCTGTTTTTT.

CDR3 loop: CASSSTSDSEAQQTQYF. The CDR3 bases are TGTGCCAGCAGTTCCACATCCGACAGCGAAGCGCAGCAGACCCAGTACTTC. This chain connects TRBV28 to TRBJ2-5; perhaps TRBD1 as D (5 bases). Germline V gives CDR1 MDHEN, CDR2 SYDVKM. This CDR3 is 17 amino acids long. V was pared by 4 bases and J by 6 bases, with 24 bases between.

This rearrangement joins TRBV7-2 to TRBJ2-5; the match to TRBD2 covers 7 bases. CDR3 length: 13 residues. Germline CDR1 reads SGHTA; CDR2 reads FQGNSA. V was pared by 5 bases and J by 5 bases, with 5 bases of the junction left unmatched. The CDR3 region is CASSRGREETQYF. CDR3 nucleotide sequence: TGTGCCAGCAGCCGGGGGAGGGAGGAGACCCAGTACTTC.

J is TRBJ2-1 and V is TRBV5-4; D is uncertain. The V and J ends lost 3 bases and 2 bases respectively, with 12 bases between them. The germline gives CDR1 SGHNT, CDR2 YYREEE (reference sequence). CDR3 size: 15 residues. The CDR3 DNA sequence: TGTGCCAGCAGCTCGACTCTTCCCCCCTACAATGAGCAGTTCTTC. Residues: CASSSTLPPYNEQFF.

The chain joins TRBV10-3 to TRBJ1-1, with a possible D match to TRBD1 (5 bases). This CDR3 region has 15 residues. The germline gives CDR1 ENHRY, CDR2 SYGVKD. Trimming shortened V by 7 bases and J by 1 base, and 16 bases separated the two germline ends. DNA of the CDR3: TGTGCCATCACTCCTAACCGGGGGGAGAACACTGAAGCTTTCTTT. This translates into CAITPNRGENTEAFF.

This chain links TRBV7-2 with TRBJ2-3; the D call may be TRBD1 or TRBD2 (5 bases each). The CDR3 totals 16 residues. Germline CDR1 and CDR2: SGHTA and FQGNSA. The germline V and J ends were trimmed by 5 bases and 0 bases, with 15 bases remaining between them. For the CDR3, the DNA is TGTGCCAGCAGCGAGGGGCCATATTTTAGCACAGATACGCAGTATTTT. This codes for CASSEGPYFSTDTQYF.

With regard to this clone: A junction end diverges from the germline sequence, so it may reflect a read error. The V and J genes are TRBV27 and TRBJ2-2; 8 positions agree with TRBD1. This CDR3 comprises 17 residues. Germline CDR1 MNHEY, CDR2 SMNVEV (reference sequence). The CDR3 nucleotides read TGTGCCAGCAGTTTAAACTCCAGGGGGCGCTTGACCGGGAAGCTGTTTTTT. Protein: CASSLNSRGRLTGKLFF.

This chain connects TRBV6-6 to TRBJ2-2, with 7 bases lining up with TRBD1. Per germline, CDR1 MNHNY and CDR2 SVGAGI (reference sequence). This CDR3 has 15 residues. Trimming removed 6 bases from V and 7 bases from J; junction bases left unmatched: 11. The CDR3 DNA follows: TGTGCCAGCAGCATCCCTCCCGCAGGGGGCGGGGAGCTGTTTTTT. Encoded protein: CASSIPPAGGGELFF.

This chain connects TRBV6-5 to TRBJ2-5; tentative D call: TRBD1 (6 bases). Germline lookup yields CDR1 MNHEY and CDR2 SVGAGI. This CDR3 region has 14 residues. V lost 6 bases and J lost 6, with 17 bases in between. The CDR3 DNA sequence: TGTGCCAGCAGCCCCGTTAACAGGGAACAGACCCAGTACTTC. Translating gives CASSPVNREQTQYF.

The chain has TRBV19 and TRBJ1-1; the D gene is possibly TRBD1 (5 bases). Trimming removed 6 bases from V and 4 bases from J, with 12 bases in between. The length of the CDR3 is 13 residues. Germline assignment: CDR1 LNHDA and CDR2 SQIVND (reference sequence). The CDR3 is CASRVRAATEAFF. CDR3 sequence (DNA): TGTGCCAGTAGAGTCAGGGCGGCCACTGAAGCTTTCTTT. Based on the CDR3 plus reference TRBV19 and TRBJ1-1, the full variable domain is DGGITQSPKYLFRKEGQNVTLSCEQNLNHDAMYWYRQDPGQGLRLIYYSQIVNDFQKGDIAEGYSVSREKKESFPLTVTSAQKNPTAFYLCASRVRAATEAFFGQGTRLTVV.

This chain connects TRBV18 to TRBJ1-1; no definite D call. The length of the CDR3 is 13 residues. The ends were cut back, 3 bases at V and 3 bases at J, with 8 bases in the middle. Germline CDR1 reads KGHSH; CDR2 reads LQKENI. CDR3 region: CASSPTVDTEAFF. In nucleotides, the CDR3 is TGTGCCAGCTCACCTACGGTGGACACTGAAGCTTTCTTT.

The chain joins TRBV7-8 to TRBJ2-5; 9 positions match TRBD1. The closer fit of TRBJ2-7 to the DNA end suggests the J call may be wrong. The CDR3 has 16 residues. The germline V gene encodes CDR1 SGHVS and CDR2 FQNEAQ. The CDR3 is CASSPKPGTGYGEQYF. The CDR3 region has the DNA TGTGCCAGCAGCCCTAAACCCGGGACAGGGTACGGCGAGCAGTACTTC.

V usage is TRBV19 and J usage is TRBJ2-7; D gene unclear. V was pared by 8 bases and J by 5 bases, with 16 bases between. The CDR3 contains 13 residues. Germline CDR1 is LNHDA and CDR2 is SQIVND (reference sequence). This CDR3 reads CASGSGRVHEQYF. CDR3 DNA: TGTGCCAGTGGGTCAGGAAGAGTCCACGAGCAGTACTTC.

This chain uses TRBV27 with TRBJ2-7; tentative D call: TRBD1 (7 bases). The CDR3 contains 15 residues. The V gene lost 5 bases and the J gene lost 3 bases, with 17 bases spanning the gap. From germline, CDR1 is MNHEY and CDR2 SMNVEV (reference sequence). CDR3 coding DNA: TGTGCCAGCAGTACCCGACAGGGAGGACTCTACGAGCAGTACTTC. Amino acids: CASSTRQGGLYEQYF.

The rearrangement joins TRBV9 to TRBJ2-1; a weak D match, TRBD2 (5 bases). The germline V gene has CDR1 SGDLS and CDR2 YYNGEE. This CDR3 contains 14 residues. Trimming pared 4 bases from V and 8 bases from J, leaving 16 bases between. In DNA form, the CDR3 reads TGTGCCAGCAGCCCATACGGGAACGGCTATGAGCAGTTCTTC. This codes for CASSPYGNGYEQFF.

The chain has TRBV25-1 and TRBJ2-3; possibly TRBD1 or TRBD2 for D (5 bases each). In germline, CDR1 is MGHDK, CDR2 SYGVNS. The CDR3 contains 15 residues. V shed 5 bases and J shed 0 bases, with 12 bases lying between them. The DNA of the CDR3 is TGTGCCAGCAGTAGGACGGGACCTAGCACAGATACGCAGTATTTT. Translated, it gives CASSRTGPSTDTQYF.

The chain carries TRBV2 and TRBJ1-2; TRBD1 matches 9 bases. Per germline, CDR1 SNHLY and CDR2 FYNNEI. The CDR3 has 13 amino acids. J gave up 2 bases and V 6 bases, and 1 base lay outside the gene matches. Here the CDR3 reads CASSGTGNYGYTF. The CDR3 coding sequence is TGTGCCAGCAGCGGGACAGGGAACTATGGCTACACCTTC.

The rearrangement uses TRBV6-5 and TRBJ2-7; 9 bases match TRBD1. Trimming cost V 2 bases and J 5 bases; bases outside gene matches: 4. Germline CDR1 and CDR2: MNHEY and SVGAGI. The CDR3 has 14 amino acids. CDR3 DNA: TGTGCCAGCAGTTACGGGACAGGGTTCCACGAGCAGTACTTC. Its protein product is CASSYGTGFHEQYF.

The DNA of the CDR3 is TGTGCCAGCTCACCAATTCCAGCGGGAGCCGCAAATGACAATGAGCAGTTCTTC. Translated: CASSPIPAGAANDNEQFF. The chain is built from TRBV18 and TRBJ2-1; the match to TRBD2 covers 8 bases. The CDR3 covers 18 residues. The V gene's germline CDR1 is KGHSH and CDR2 LQKENI. V shed 2 bases and J 5 bases; nucleotides not matched to a gene: 14. The variable domain in full, with the rest retrieved from reference TRBV18 and TRBJ2-1, is NAGVMQNPRHLVRRRGQEARLRCSPMKGHSHVYWYRQLPEEGLKFMVYLQKENIIDESGMPKERFSAEFPKEGPSILRIQQVVRGDSAAYFCASSPIPAGAANDNEQFFGPGTRLTVL.

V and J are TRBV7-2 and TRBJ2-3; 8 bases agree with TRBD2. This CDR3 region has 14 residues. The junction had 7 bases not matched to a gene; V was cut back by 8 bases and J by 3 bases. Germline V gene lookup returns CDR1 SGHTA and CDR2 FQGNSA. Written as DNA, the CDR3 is TGTGCCAGCCAGCCCGGGACTAGAACAGATACGCAGTATTTT. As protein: CASQPGTRTDTQYF.

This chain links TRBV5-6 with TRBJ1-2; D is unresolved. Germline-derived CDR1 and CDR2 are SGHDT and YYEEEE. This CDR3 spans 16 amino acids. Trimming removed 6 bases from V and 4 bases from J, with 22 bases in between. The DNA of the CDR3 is TGTGCCAGCACCGTAAAGACAATCGGAATGGTCTATGGCTACACCTTC. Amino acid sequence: CASTVKTIGMVYGYTF.

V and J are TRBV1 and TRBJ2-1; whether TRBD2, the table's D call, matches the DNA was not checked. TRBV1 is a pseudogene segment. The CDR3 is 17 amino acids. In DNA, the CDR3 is TGCACCAGCAGCCAAGACTTCACTAGCGGTAGAGACAATGAGCAGTTCTTC. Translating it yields CTSSQDFTSGRDNEQFF.